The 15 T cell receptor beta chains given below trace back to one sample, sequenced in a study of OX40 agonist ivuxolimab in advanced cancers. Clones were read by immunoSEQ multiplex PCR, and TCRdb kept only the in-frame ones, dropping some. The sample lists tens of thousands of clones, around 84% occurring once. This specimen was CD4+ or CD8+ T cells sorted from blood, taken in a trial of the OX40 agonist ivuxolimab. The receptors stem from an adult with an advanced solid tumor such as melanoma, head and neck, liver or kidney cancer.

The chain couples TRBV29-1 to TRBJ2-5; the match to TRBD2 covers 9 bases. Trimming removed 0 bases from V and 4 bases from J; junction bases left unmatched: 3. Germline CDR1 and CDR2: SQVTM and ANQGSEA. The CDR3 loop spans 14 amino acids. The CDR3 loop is CSVEDRGRGETQYF. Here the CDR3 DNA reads TGCAGCGTTGAAGATCGCGGGAGGGGAGAGACCCAGTACTTC. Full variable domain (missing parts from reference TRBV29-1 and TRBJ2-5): SAVISQKPSRDICQRGTSLTIQCQVDSQVTMMFWYRQQPGQSLTLIATANQGSEATYESGFVIDKFPISRPNLTFSTLTVSNMSPEDSSIYLCSVEDRGRGETQYFGPGTRLLVL.

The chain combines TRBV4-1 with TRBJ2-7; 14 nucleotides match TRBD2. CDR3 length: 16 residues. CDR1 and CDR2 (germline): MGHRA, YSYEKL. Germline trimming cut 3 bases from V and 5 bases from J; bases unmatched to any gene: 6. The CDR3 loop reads CASSHRGTSGRNEQYF. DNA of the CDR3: TGCGCCAGCAGCCACCGCGGGACTAGCGGGAGAAACGAGCAGTACTTC.

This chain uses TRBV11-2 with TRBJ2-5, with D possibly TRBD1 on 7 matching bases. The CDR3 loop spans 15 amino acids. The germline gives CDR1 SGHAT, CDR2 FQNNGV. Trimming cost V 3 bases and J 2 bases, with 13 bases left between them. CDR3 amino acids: CASSFDQGGQETQYF. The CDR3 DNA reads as TGTGCCAGCAGCTTTGATCAGGGGGGACAAGAGACCCAGTACTTC.

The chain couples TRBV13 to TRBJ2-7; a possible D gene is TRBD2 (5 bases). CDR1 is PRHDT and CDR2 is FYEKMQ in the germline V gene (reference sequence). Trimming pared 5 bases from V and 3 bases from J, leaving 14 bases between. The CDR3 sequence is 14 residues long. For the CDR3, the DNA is TGTGCCAGCAGCCAGAGGGCCGGATACTACGAGCAGTACTTC. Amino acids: CASSQRAGYYEQYF.

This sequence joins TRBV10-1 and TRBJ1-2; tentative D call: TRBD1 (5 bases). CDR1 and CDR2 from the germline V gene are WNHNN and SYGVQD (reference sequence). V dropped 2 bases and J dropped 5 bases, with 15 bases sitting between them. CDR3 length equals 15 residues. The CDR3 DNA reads TGCGCCAGCAGTGAGACAGGTTCCAATTTGTATGGCTACACCTTC. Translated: CASSETGSNLYGYTF.

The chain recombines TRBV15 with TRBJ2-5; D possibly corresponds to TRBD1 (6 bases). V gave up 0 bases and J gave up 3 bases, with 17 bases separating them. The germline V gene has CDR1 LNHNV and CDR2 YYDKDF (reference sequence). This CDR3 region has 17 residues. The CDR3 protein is CATSRDTSQGSKETQYF. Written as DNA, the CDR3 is TGTGCCACCAGCAGAGATACGAGCCAGGGGAGTAAAGAGACCCAGTACTTC.

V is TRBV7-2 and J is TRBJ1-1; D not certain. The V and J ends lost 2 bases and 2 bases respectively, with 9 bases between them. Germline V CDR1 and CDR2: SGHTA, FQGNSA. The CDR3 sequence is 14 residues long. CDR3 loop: CASSLRYRNTEAFF. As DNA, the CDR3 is TGTGCCAGCAGCTTACGGTATAGAAACACTGAAGCTTTCTTT.

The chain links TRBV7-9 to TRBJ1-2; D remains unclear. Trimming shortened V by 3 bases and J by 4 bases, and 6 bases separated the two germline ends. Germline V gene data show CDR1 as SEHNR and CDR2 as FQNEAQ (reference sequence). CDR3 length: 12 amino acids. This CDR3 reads CASSLEGYGYTF. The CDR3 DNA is TGTGCCAGCAGCTTGGAGGGCTATGGCTACACCTTC.

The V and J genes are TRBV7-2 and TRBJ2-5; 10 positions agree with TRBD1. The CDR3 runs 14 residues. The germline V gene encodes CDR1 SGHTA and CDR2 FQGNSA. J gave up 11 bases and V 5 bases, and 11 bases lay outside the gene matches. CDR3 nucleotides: TGTGCCAGCAGCCTCCGGGACAGGGGTCGAGAGCAGTACTTC. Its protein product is CASSLRDRGREQYF.

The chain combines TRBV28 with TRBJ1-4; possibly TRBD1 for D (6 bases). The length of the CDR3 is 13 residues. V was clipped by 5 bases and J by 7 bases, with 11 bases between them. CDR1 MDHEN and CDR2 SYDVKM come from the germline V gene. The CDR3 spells CASSMTGAEKLFF. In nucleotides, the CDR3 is TGTGCCAGCAGTATGACAGGAGCTGAAAAACTGTTTTTT.

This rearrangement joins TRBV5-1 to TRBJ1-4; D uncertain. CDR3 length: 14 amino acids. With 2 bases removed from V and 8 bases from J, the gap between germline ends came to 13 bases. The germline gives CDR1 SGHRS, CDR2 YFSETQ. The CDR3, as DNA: TGCGCCAGCAGCTTAGGTTCGCCGTCGGAAAAACTGTTTTTT. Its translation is CASSLGSPSEKLFF.

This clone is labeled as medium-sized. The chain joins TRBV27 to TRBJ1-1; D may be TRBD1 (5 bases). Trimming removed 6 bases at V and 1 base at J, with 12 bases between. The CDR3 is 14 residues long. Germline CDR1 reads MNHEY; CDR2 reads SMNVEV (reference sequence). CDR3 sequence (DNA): TGTGCCAGCAGCACCCGGGACGGGAACACTGAAGCTTTCTTT. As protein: CASSTRDGNTEAFF.

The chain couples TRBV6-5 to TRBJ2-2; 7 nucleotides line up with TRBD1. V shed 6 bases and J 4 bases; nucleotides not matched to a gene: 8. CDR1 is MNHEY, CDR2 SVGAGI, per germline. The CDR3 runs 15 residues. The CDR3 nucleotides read TGTGCCAGCAGAACGCTCCAGGGGGTCACCGGGGAGCTGTTTTTT. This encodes CASRTLQGVTGELFF.

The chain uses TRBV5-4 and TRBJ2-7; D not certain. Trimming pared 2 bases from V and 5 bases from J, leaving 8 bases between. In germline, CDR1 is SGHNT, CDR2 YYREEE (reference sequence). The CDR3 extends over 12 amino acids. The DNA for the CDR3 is TGTGCCAGCAGCTTAATCAGACACGAGCAGTACTTC. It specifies CASSLIRHEQYF.

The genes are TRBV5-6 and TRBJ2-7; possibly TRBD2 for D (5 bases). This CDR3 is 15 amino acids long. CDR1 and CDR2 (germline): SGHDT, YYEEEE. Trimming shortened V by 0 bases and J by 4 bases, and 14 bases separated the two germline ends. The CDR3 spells CASSLVPSGNYEQYF. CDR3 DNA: TGTGCCAGCAGCTTGGTACCATCGGGAAATTACGAGCAGTACTTC.